The clone carrying this T cell receptor (beta chain) has ten or more counts. The read ends 3 residues before the CDR3 terminus; that terminus is restored from the germline J gene. The sample is drawn from a study of T cell clonality in common variable immunodeficiency. The repertoire was sequenced with immunoSEQ multiplex PCR; TCRdb's copy has only in-frame clones and lacks some. This sample comprises over 35,000 clones, none seen once only. CDR3 length equals 11 residues. Germline trimming cut 7 bases from V and 9 bases from J; bases unmatched to any gene: 5. CDR1 is SQVTM, CDR2 ANQGSEA, per germline.

The specimen was peripheral blood mononuclear cells. The rearrangement uses TRBV29-1 and TRBJ2-1; 8 nucleotides line up with TRBD2. The clonotype originates from a person aged 18 to 75 in good health. The DNA read from the CDR3 is TGCAGCGCCCGGGGGGGTGTTGAG. Translation: CSARGGVE. The whole CDR3 is CSARGGVEQFF.